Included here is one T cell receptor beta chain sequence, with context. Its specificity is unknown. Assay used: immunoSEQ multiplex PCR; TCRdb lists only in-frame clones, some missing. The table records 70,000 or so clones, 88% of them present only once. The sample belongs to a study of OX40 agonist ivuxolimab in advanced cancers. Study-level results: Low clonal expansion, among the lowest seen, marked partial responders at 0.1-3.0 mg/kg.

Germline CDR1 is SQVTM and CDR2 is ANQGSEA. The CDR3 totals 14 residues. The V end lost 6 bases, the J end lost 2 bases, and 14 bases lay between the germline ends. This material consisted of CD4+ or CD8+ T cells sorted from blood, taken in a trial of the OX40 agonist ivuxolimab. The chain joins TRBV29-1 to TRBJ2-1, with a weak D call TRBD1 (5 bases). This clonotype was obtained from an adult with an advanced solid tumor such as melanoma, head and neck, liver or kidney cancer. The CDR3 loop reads CSVTGDSAYNEQFF. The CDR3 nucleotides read TGCAGCGTGACGGGCGACAGTGCCTACAATGAGCAGTTCTTC.